Given below is one T cell receptor (beta chain) in context. The data stem from a study of blood T cell repertoires in COVID-19. The germline CDR1 and CDR2 sequences are SNHLY and FYNNEI. V shed 6 bases and J shed 5 bases, with 11 bases lying between them. The CDR3 is 13 amino acids. TCRdb's copy holds only in-frame clones and misses some; the assay was immunoSEQ multiplex PCR. The table includes 300,000 to 400,000 clones, roughly 90% detected once. Sequencing was performed on PBMCs or T cells enriched from blood (not recorded which). The source is a young woman with acute COVID-19. The chain is built from TRBV2 and TRBJ1-5; no definite D call. This CDR3 is CASRTDGDQPQHF. The CDR3 nucleotides are TGTGCCAGCAGAACCGACGGAGATCAGCCCCAGCATTTT.